The 13 T cell receptor beta chains below were found in one sample sequenced in a study of shared clonotypes between healthy human individuals. Sequenced by immunoSEQ multiplex PCR; TCRdb stores in-frame clones only, minus some. The data show about 95,000 clones, with about 68% seen just once and around 41% held by the top ten. The sequenced material came from memory CD8+ T cells sorted from blood. Subset noted: CD45RO+ cells pooled with CCR7-negative TemRA cells. These receptors were taken from a man aged 25-40 years in good health.

This clone has a handful of counts. The CDR3: CASSFLYGYTF. The CDR3, as DNA: TGTGCCAGCAGTTTCCTGTATGGCTACACCTTC. The chain links TRBV28 to TRBJ1-2; no clear D. Germline CDR1 is MDHEN and CDR2 is SYDVKM. V lost 3 bases to trimming and J lost 5 bases, with 4 bases between them. There are 11 residues in the CDR3.

The chain combines TRBV27 with TRBJ2-1, with 8 bases fitting TRBD2. The V gene's germline CDR1 is MNHEY and CDR2 SMNVEV (reference sequence). This CDR3 contains 12 residues. V trimming: 5 bases; J trimming: 13 bases; junction bases outside the gene matches: 7. CDR3 sequence: CASSPPGLEQFF. The CDR3 DNA sequence: TGTGCCAGCAGTCCGCCGGGACTAGAACAGTTCTTC.

The chain couples TRBV9 to TRBJ2-7, with D possibly TRBD1 on 6 matching bases. This CDR3 has 15 residues. V gave up 0 bases and J gave up 4 bases, with 14 bases separating them. Looked up from germline, CDR1 is SGDLS and CDR2 is YYNGEE. CDR3 bases: TGTGCCAGCAGCGTAGATTGGGCAGGGGTATACGAGCAGTACTTC. Its translation: CASSVDWAGVYEQYF.

In this sample, this clone turned up a few times. The DNA for the CDR3 is TGTGCCAGCAGTGAAAAAGCGGGAGACACCGGGGAGCTGTTTTTT. It is translated as CASSEKAGDTGELFF. V and J are TRBV6-4 and TRBJ2-2, with 8 nucleotides matching TRBD2. The CDR3 sequence is 15 residues long. V lost 3 bases, J lost 3 bases, and 3 bases stayed unmatched. Germline V gene lookup returns CDR1 MRHNA and CDR2 SNTAGT.

The chain carries TRBV4-1 and TRBJ2-7; D is undetermined. CDR1 and CDR2 from the germline V gene are MGHRA and YSYEKL. The CDR3 is 15 residues long. Trimming cost V 1 base and J 3 bases, with 13 bases left between them. The CDR3 here is CASSQGTAARYEQYF. CDR3 nucleotides: TGCGCCAGCAGCCAAGGCACCGCCGCTCGCTACGAGCAGTACTTC.

This clone was counted a few times. The CDR3 is CASSPGLKNTEAFF. The CDR3 DNA is TGTGCCTCTTCACCGGGACTCAAAAACACTGAAGCTTTCTTT. The rearrangement links TRBV30 to TRBJ1-1, with D possibly matching TRBD1 (5 bases). The CDR3 loop spans 14 amino acids. Deletions cut 7 bases from V and 2 bases from J, with 17 bases between. Germline lookup yields CDR1 GTSNPN and CDR2 SVGIG (reference sequence).

The chain carries TRBV7-8 and TRBJ2-5; 11 nucleotides agree with TRBD2. Germline V lookup: CDR1 SGHVS, CDR2 FQNEAQ. With V trimmed by 5 bases and J by 1 base, 9 bases remained unmatched. The CDR3 is 17 residues long. CDR3 sequence reads: CASSQALAGEFQETQYF. Written as DNA, the CDR3 is TGTGCCAGCAGCCAAGCACTAGCGGGAGAGTTCCAAGAGACCCAGTACTTC.

V is TRBV5-5 and J is TRBJ2-5, with no clear D. Germline CDR1 is SGHKS and CDR2 is YYEKEE (reference sequence). V was clipped by 6 bases and J by 4 bases, with 19 bases between them. This CDR3 contains 15 residues. CDR3: CASNHPSSMGETQYF. Written as DNA, the CDR3 is TGTGCCAGCAATCACCCGTCAAGCATGGGAGAGACCCAGTACTTC.

The rearrangement uses TRBV13 and TRBJ2-1; D possibly uses TRBD1 or TRBD2 (5 bases each). V was pared by 5 bases and J by 2 bases, with 10 bases between. Germline V gene data show CDR1 as PRHDT and CDR2 as FYEKMQ (reference sequence). The CDR3 totals 14 residues. The CDR3 region is CASSPGTTYNEQFF. The CDR3 DNA sequence: TGTGCCAGCAGCCCCGGGACCACCTACAATGAGCAGTTCTTC.

The chain couples TRBV9 to TRBJ2-3; D may be TRBD2 (6 bases). The length of the CDR3 is 16 residues. Germline loops: CDR1 SGDLS, CDR2 YYNGEE. Trimming stripped 4 bases from V and 6 bases from J, with 21 bases between. In nucleotides, the CDR3 is TGTGCCAGCAGCCCTCCAGGGTGGGACTCTGCGGATACGCAGTATTTT. Translation gives CASSPPGWDSADTQYF.

The V gene is TRBV7-9, the J gene TRBJ2-1, with 10 nucleotides matching TRBD2. The V gene's germline CDR1 is SEHNR and CDR2 FQNEAQ (reference sequence). This CDR3 region has 17 residues. V shed 1 base and J 6 bases; nucleotides not matched to a gene: 9. CDR3 in amino acids: CASSLGLAGVVCNEQFF. In nucleotides, the CDR3 is TGTGCCAGCAGCTTAGGGCTAGCGGGAGTGGTGTGCAATGAGCAGTTCTTC.

Notes on this clone: The same CDR3 also results from other DNA sequences found in this sample. The chain uses TRBV15 and TRBJ2-2; D is perhaps TRBD2 (6 bases). Germline V gene data show CDR1 as LNHNV and CDR2 as YYDKDF (reference sequence). V was pared by 0 bases and J by 5 bases, with 10 bases between. This CDR3 contains 15 residues. CDR3 loop: CATSRDSGATGELFF. The CDR3 DNA is TGTGCCACCAGCAGAGATTCGGGAGCAACCGGGGAGCTGTTTTTT.

The table lists this clone with many counts. The chain combines TRBV27 with TRBJ2-4; D is perhaps TRBD1 or TRBD2 (6 bases each). In germline, CDR1 is MNHEY, CDR2 SMNVEV (reference sequence). Trimming left V 3 bases short and J 9 bases short, with 15 bases between. This CDR3 contains 14 residues. The CDR3 region has the DNA TGTGCCAGCAGTTTTGGGGGGCGGTCGGGCATTCAGTACTTC. It yields the protein CASSFGGRSGIQYF.